These 20 T cell receptor beta chains were sequenced from one sample in a study of T cells expressing NK-cell markers. TCRdb reprocessed the 5' RACE reads and stores each CDR3 protein as one record, lacking DNA. Here the sample table reports 550,000 or so distinct CDR3 sequences. The sample consisted of blood T cells: a sorted CD56 or NKG2C T cell subset, CD4+ or CD8+ T cells, or bulk PBMC T cells (not recorded which). These receptor sequences come from a young man in good health.

This chain uses TRBV4-2 with TRBJ2-5; TCRdb calls TRBD2, which cannot be checked without DNA. Germline CDR1 is LGHNA and CDR2 is YNFKEQ. The CDR3 sequence is 16 residues long. The CDR3 loop is CASSQVGLAGAETQYF.

J is TRBJ2-3 and V is TRBV29-1. Germline V gene sequence: CDR1 SQVTM, CDR2 ANQGSEA. The CDR3 consists of 12 residues. The CDR3 reads CSVDEGIDTQYF.

The chain links TRBV7-8 to TRBJ2-7; the D call from TCRdb, TRBD1, cannot be confirmed without DNA. This CDR3 comprises 15 residues. From germline, CDR1 is SGHVS and CDR2 FQNEAQ. The CDR3 loop reads CASSPRTGPLYEQYF.

The chain employs TRBV12-3 or TRBV12-4 and TRBJ2-1; lacking DNA, the TRBD1 call made by TCRdb goes unchecked. The CDR3 runs 14 residues. CDR3 protein: CASRPLTNSNEQFF.

This chain uses TRBV5-8 with TRBJ2-5; the D call from TCRdb, TRBD1, cannot be confirmed without DNA. CDR1 and CDR2 (germline): SGHTS, YDEGEE. This CDR3 has 14 residues. This chain's CDR3 is CASSHGHLGETQYF.

The chain has TRBV2 and TRBJ2-2; TCRdb's D gene call, TRBD2, goes unchecked for lack of DNA. There are 15 residues in the CDR3. CDR1 and CDR2 (germline): SNHLY, FYNNEI. The CDR3 here is CASSERGSGTGELFF.

The chain couples TRBV25-1 to TRBJ1-2; lacking DNA, the TRBD1 call made by TCRdb goes unchecked. Looked up from germline, CDR1 is MGHDK and CDR2 is SYGVNS. CDR3 size: 15 residues. CDR3 protein: CASRAPGQGNYGYTF.

The rearrangement joins TRBV4-3 to TRBJ2-5; TCRdb lists TRBD2, though no DNA is available to test this call. The germline V gene encodes CDR1 LGHNA and CDR2 YSLEER. This CDR3 comprises 15 residues. CDR3 amino acids: CASSQDRAVMETQYF.

J is TRBJ2-1 and V is TRBV11-2; absent DNA, TCRdb's TRBD2 call cannot be checked. CDR1 and CDR2 (germline): SGHAT, FQNNGV. The CDR3 consists of 17 residues. The CDR3 region is CASSEPGGRAQGNEQFF.

The genes are TRBV20-1 and TRBJ2-5; the TCRdb call, TRBD2, lacks DNA for checking. The length of the CDR3 is 17 residues. Germline loops: CDR1 DFQATT, CDR2 SNEGSKA (reference sequence). This CDR3 is CSAGGISTSGRSETQYF.

V is TRBV3-1 and J is TRBJ1-2. The CDR3 is 13 residues long. CDR1 is LGHDT and CDR2 is YNNKEL in the germline V gene (reference sequence). The CDR3 here is CASSQEGSGGYTF.

J is TRBJ1-1 and V is TRBV30. Germline CDR1 is GTSNPN and CDR2 is SVGIG (reference sequence). The CDR3 runs to 15 residues. The CDR3 here is CAWSKRVTRNTEAFF.

J is TRBJ2-3 and V is TRBV24-1; the TRBD2 assignment by TCRdb is unverifiable without DNA. The length of the CDR3 is 14 residues. The V gene's germline CDR1 is KGHDR and CDR2 SFDVKD. CDR3 loop: CATRSGIFTDTQYF.

This sequence joins TRBV28 and TRBJ1-5; the D call of TRBD1 rests on TCRdb alone, since no DNA is present to check it. The CDR3 runs 13 residues. Germline CDR1 and CDR2: MDHEN and SYDVKM. CDR3 amino acids: CASRDRGLQPQHF.

The chain uses TRBV20-1 and TRBJ2-5; TCRdb's D call, TRBD2, is unchecked because there is no DNA. Per germline, CDR1 DFQATT and CDR2 SNEGSKA (reference sequence). The CDR3 has 18 amino acids. CDR3 amino acids: CSAKTGTTHLQGVETQYF.

The V call is TRBV6-2 or TRBV6-3, the J call TRBJ2-1; TCRdb outputs TRBD1, but without DNA this stays unchecked. The CDR3 runs 16 residues. CDR1 is MNHEY, CDR2 SVGEGT, per germline. This CDR3 reads CASSPGTGAFLDEQFF.

The chain couples TRBV20-1 to TRBJ2-3; TCRdb selects TRBD1, and the lack of DNA leaves this call unchecked. The CDR3 runs to 15 residues. CDR1 is DFQATT and CDR2 is SNEGSKA in the germline V gene (reference sequence). The CDR3 here is CSARVGATNTDTQYF.

V is TRBV27 and J is TRBJ2-2; the D gene TCRdb calls, TRBD1, cannot be checked with no DNA. Germline V CDR1 and CDR2: MNHEY, SMNVEV (reference sequence). CDR3 size: 15 residues. The CDR3: CASSFGDPRTGELFF.

The chain links TRBV20-1 to TRBJ1-6. Germline V gene data show CDR1 as DFQATT and CDR2 as SNEGSKA (reference sequence). The CDR3 is 12 residues long. CDR3 loop: CSAPREGSASLF.

V is TRBV5-1 and J is TRBJ1-1; the D call of TRBD1 rests on TCRdb alone, since no DNA is present to check it. The CDR3 spans 15 residues. Per the germline V gene, CDR1 is SGHRS and CDR2 is YFSETQ. CDR3 amino acids: CASSFVTGGGTEAFF.